The clone carrying this TCR beta chain showed up just a few times. Germline CDR1 reads SGHTA; CDR2 reads FQGNSA. The V end lost 1 base, the J end lost 4 bases, and 9 bases lay between the germline ends. This CDR3 region has 14 residues. Template switching created a universal primer site, and the cDNA included unique molecular identifiers. TCRdb re-derived calls from the 5' RACE reads in MiXCR, one entry per CDR3 protein. The table has a few hundred thousand distinct CDR3 sequences, roughly 13% seen once. This entry comes from a study of identical twins. In addition, the sample was reused for a study of yellow fever vaccine responses in identical twins. That study adds: Reportedly, twins showed a vaccine T cell response that looked partly convergent and partly personalized.

This sequence originates from a woman under 30 in good health. The specimen sequenced was memory (CD45RO+) T cells sorted from blood. This chain connects TRBV7-2 to TRBJ2-3; D gene unclear. This chain's CDR3 is CASSLGSGPDTQYF. The DNA for the CDR3 is TGTGCCAGCAGCTTAGGGAGTGGCCCAGATACGCAGTATTTT.